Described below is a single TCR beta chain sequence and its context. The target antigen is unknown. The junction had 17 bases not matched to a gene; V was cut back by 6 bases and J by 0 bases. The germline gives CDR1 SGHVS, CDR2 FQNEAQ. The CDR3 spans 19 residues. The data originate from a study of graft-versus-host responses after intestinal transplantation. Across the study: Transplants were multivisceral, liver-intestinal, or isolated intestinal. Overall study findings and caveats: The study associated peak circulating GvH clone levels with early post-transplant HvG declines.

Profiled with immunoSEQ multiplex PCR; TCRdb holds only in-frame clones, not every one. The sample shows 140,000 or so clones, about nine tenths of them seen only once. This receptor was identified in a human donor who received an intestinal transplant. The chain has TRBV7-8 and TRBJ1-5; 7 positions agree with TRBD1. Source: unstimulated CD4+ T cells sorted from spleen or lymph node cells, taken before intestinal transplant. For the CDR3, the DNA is TGTGCCAGCAGTAAGGACAGGATCGCTACTCGTTATAGCAATCAGCCCCAGCATTTT. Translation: CASSKDRIATRYSNQPQHF.